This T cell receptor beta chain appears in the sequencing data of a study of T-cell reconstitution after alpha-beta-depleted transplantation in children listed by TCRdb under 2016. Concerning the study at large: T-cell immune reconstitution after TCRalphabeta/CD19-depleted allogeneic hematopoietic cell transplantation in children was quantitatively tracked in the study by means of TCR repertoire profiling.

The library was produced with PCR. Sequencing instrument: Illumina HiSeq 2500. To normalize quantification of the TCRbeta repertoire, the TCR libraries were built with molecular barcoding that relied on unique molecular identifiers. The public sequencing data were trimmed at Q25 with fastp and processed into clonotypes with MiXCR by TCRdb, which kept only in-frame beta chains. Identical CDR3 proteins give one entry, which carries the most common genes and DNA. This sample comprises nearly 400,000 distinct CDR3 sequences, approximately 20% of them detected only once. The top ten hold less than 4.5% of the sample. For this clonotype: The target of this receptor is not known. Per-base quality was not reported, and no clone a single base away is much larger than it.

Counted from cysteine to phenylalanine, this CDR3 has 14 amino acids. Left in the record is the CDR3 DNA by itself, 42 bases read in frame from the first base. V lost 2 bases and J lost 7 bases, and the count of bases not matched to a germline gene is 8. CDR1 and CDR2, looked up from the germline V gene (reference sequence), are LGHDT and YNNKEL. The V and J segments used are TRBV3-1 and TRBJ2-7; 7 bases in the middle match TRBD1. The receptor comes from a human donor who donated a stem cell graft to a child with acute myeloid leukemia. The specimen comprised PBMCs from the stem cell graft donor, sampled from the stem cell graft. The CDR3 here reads CASSQPGGSGEQYF. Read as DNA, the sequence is TGTGCCAGCAGCCAACCAGGGGGATCGGGAGAGCAGTACTTC.